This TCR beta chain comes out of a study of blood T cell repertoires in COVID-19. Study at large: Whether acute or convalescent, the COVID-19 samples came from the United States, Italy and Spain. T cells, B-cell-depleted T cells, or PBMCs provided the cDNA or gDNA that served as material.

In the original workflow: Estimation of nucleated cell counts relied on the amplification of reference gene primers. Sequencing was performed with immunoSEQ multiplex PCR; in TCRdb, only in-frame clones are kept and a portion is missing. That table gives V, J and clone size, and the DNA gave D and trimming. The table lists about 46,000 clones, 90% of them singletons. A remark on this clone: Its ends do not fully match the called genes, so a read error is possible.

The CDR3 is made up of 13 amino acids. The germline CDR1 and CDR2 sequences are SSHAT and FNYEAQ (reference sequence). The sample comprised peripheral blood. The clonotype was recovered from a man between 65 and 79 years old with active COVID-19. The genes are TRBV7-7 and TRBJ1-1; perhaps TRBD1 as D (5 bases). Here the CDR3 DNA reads TGTGCTAGCAGCTTAGACAGCAACACTGAAGCTTTCTTT. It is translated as CASSLDSNTEAFF.